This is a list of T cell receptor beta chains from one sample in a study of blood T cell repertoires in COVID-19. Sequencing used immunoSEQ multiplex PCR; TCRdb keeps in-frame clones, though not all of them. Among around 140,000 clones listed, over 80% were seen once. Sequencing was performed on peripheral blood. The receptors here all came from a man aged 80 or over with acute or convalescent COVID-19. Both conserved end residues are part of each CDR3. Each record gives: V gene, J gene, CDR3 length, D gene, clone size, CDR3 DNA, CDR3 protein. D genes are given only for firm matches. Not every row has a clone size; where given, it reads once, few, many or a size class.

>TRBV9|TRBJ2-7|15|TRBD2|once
TGTGCCAGCAGCGCACAAGCGGGAGGTACCTACGAGCAGTACTTC
CASSAQAGGTYEQYF
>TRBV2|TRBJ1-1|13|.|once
TGTGCCAGCAAAGCGGAAATGAACACTGAAGCTTTCTTT
CASKAEMNTEAFF
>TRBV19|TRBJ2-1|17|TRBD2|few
TGTGCCAGTAGTATAGATCTTAGCGGGAGGGCCATTAATGAGCAGTTCTTC
CASSIDLSGRAINEQFF
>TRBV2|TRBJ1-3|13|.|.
TGTGCCAGCAGGGAGAACTCTGGAAACACCATATATTTT
CASRENSGNTIYF
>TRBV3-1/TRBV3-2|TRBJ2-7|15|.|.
TGTGCCAGCAGCCAAGACTCCCGGGGATTGCAAGAGCAGTACTTC
CASSQDSRGLQEQYF
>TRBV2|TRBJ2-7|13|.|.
TGTGCCAGCAGTGAAAGGCGGACCTACGAGCAGTACTTC
CASSERRTYEQYF
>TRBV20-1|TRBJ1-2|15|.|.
TGCAGTGCTAGTCCCTGGGGCAGGACTAACTATGGCTACACCTTC
CSASPWGRTNYGYTF
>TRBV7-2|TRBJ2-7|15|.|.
TGTGCCAGCAGCTTAAACTCGGGGAAAGGGTACGAGCAGTACTTC
CASSLNSGKGYEQYF
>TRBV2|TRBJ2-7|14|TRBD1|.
TGTGCCAGCAGGAAGGGACAGGCCTCCTACGAGCAGTACTTC
CASRKGQASYEQYF
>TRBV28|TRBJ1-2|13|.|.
TGTGCCAGCAGGGTGGCGGGGGCCTATGGCTACACCTTC
CASRVAGAYGYTF
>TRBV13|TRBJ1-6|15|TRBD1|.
TGTGCCAGCAGCTTAGGCAACAGGGGAAATTCACCCCTCCACTTT
CASSLGNRGNSPLHF
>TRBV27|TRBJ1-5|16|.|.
TGTGCCAGCAGCTCTCGGACGGGGGAGATCAATCAGCCCCAGCATTTT
CASSSRTGEINQPQHF
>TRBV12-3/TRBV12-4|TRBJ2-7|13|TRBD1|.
TGTGCCAGCAGCGGGGACAGGGGCTACGAGCAGTACTTC
CASSGDRGYEQYF
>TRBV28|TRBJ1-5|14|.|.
TGTGCCACCATACAGCCGATATCGAATCAGCCCCAGCATTTT
CATIQPISNQPQHF
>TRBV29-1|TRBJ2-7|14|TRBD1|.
TGCAGCGTCAGACAGGGGGCATTGAACTACGAGCAGTACTTC
CSVRQGALNYEQYF
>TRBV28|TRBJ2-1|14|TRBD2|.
TGTGCCAGCCTTAGCGGGAGAGGGGACAATGAGCAGTTCTTC
CASLSGRGDNEQFF
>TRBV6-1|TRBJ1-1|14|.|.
TGTGCCAGCAGTGAATCGACAGGATCCACTGAAGCTTTCTTT
CASSESTGSTEAFF
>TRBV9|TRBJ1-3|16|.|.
TGTGCCAGCAGCCCCTTCCAGGGGATCTCTGGAAACACCATATATTTT
CASSPFQGISGNTIYF
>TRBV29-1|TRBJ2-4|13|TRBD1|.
TGCAGCGCCGACAGGGGTAGCGAAAACATTCAGTACTTC
CSADRGSENIQYF
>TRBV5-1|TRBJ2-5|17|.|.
TGCGCCAGCAGCTCAACGACTGTCAGGAGGGCGGAAGAGACCCAGTACTTC
CASSSTTVRRAEETQYF
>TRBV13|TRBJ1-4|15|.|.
TGTGCCAGCAGCTTATACGGGGCAACTAATGAAAAACTGTTTTTT
CASSLYGATNEKLFF
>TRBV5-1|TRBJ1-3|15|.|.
TGCGCCAGCAGCTTGAACGGGGGCTCTGGAAACACCATATATTTT
CASSLNGGSGNTIYF
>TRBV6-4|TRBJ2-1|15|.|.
TGTGCCAGCAGTGAGGAGGGAAGCTCCTACAATGAGCAGTTCTTC
CASSEEGSSYNEQFF
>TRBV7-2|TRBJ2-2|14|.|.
TGTGCCAGCAGCTTCTTAAGCAACACCGGGGAGCTGTTTTTT
CASSFLSNTGELFF
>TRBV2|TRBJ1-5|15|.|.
TGTGCCAGCAAGAACGGAGGGGCTGGCAATCAGCCCCAGCATTTT
CASKNGGAGNQPQHF
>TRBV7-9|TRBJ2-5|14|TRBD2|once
TGTGCCAGCAGCTCCTCCGCGGGGGGCGAGACCCAGTACTTC
CASSSSAGGETQYF
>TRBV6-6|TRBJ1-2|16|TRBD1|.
TGTGCCAGCAGCAACCGGGACAGGGGGCCTAACTATGGCTACACCTTC
CASSNRDRGPNYGYTF
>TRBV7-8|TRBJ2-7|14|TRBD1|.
TGTGCCAGCAGCCGAGGGACAGGCCCCTACGAGCAGTACTTC
CASSRGTGPYEQYF
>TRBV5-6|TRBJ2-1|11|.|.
TGTGCCAGCAGTTTAGAGAATGAGCAGTTCTTC
CASSLENEQFF
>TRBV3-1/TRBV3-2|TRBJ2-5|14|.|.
TGTGCCAGCAGCTTAAGGGGGTTCCAAGAGACCCAGTACTTC
CASSLRGFQETQYF
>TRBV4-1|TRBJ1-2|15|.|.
TGCGCCAGCAGCCAAGTGGCAGGGGCAGGCTATGGCTACACCTTC
CASSQVAGAGYGYTF
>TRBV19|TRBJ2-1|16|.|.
TGTGCCAGTAGTACTCAGACCCCGGACAGATACAATGAGCAGTTCTTC
CASSTQTPDRYNEQFF
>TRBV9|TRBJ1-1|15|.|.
TGTGCCAGCAGCCTAGCCGCCACAGGGTACACTGAAGCTTTCTTT
CASSLAATGYTEAFF
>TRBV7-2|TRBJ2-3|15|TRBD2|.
TGTGCCAGCAGCTTCCTAGCGGGAGGAACAGATACGCAGTATTTT
CASSFLAGGTDTQYF
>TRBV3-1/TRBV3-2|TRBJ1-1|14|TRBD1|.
TGTGCCAGCAGCAGCCGGGACAGGGTCACTGAAGCTTTCTTT
CASSSRDRVTEAFF
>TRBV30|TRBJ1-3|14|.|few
TGTGCCTTTTACACAGGGTCCGCTGGAAACACCATATATTTT
CAFYTGSAGNTIYF
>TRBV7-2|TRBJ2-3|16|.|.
TGTGCCAGCAGCCTGCGACTAGTAGGTAGCACAGATACGCAGTATTTT
CASSLRLVGSTDTQYF
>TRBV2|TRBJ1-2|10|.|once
TGTGCCAGCAGTGATAGTGGCTACACCTTC
CASSDSGYTF
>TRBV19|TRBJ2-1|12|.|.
TGTGCCACTGGGACTCTCTACAATGAGCAGTTCTTC
CATGTLYNEQFF
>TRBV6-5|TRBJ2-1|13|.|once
TGTGCCGCGATGTCCGATACCTACAATGAGCAGTTCTTC
CAAMSDTYNEQFF
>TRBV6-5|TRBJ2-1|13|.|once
TGTGCCAGCAGTTCCGGGACTTACAATGAGCAGTTCTTC
CASSSGTYNEQFF
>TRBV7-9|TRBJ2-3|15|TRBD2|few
TGTGCCAGCAGCCCCCTGCGGGGGAACACAGATACGCAGTATTTT
CASSPLRGNTDTQYF
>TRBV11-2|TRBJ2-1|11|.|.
TGTGCCAGCAGCTCGGTCAGGGAGCAGTTCTTC
CASSSVREQFF
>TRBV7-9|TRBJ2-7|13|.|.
TGTGCCAGCAGCTTAGCAGGGGCTAACGAGCAGTACTTC
CASSLAGANEQYF
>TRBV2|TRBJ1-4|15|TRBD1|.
TGTGCCAGCGGCTGGACAGGAGCAACTAATGAAAAACTGTTTTTT
CASGWTGATNEKLFF
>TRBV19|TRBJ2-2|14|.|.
TGTGCCAGTTCTGTTTCGGGAAACACCGGGGAGCTGTTTTTT
CASSVSGNTGELFF
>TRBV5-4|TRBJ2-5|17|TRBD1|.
TGTGCCAGCAGTCGGAGAAGACAGACAGGGGCGATGGAGACCCAGTACTTC
CASSRRRQTGAMETQYF
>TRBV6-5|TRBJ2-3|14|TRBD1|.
TGTGCCAGCAGTTCTAACAGGGGTTTGGGTACGCAGTATTTT
CASSSNRGLGTQYF
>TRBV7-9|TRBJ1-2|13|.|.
TGTGCCAGCAGCCCAGGAATTAACTATGGCTACACCTTC
CASSPGINYGYTF
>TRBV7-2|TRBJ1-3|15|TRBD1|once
TGTGCCAGCAGCGGACGGACAGGGTCTGGAAACACCATATATTTT
CASSGRTGSGNTIYF
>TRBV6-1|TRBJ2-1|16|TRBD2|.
TGTGCCAGCAGTGAAAGAAGCGGGAGGGCCTACAATGAGCAGTTCTTC
CASSERSGRAYNEQFF
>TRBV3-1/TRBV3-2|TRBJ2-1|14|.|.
TGTGCCAGCAGCCCCCGTCGGGGGTACAATGAGCAGTTCTTC
CASSPRRGYNEQFF
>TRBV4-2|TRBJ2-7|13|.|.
TGTGCCAGCAGCCGCGCAGGCTCCTACGAGCAGTACTTC
CASSRAGSYEQYF